A selection of T cell receptor beta chains follows, all from one sample in a study of cytomegalovirus exposure and HLA in healthy donors. Assay: immunoSEQ multiplex PCR; the TCRdb copy retains only in-frame clones and omits some. Of 80,000 or so clones listed, over 70% are singletons. The sample consisted of PBMCs. Every receptor here comes from a woman in her thirties or forties in good health and CMV-seronegative. Each CDR3 is given with its conserved first and last residue. A D gene is named only where the DNA matches it firmly. Clone sizes are given selectively: once, few, many, or a class where the clone is expanded.

clone_size	d_call	v_call	j_call	cdr3_aa	cdr3_nt
-	-	TRBV5-1	TRBJ1-1	CASSPPRGPRIGTEAFF	TGCGCCAGCAGCCCCCCCCGTGGGCCCAGGATAGGCACTGAAGCTTTCTTT
-	TRBD1	TRBV7-6	TRBJ2-7	CASSLASAPGQNYEQYF	TGTGCCAGCAGCTTAGCGAGCGCTCCGGGACAGAACTACGAGCAGTACTTC
-	-	TRBV7-9	TRBJ1-1	CASSLYVDTTEAFF	TGTGCCAGCAGCTTATACGTGGACACCACTGAAGCTTTCTTT
-	-	TRBV11-2	TRBJ1-1	CASSSRGDTEAFF	TGTGCCAGCAGCTCCAGGGGTGACACTGAAGCTTTCTTT
few	-	TRBV5-6	TRBJ1-5	CASSLSQQGSSNQPQHF	TGTGCCAGCAGCTTATCCCAACAGGGAAGCAGCAATCAGCCCCAGCATTTT
-	-	TRBV7-6	TRBJ2-2	CASSLARGYTGELFF	TGTGCCAGCAGCTTAGCGCGAGGATACACCGGGGAGCTGTTTTTT
few	-	TRBV5-1	TRBJ1-2	CASSLESGTRGYTF	TGCGCCAGCAGCTTGGAGTCGGGAACCCGGGGCTACACCTTC
-	TRBD2	TRBV6-1	TRBJ2-3	CASKGLAGVDTQYF	TGTGCCAGTAAAGGGCTAGCGGGAGTCGATACGCAGTATTTT
-	TRBD1	TRBV4-1	TRBJ2-7	CASSLLASRGFSYEQYF	TGCGCCAGCAGCCTCCTCGCAAGCAGGGGGTTTTCCTACGAGCAGTACTTC
-	TRBD1	TRBV27	TRBJ2-5	CASGKDRDKQETQYF	TGTGCCAGCGGAAAAGACAGGGATAAACAAGAGACCCAGTACTTC
-	-	TRBV19	TRBJ2-5	CASSIQSGAGFQETQYF	TGTGCCAGTAGTATTCAATCTGGGGCGGGGTTCCAAGAGACCCAGTACTTC
-	TRBD1	TRBV5-6	TRBJ2-5	CASKTGQGLAETQYF	TGTGCCAGTAAGACAGGACAGGGACTTGCAGAGACCCAGTACTTC
-	TRBD1	TRBV5-8	TRBJ2-3	CASSWDREDTQYF	TGTGCCAGCAGCTGGGACAGGGAGGATACGCAGTATTTT
-	-	TRBV5-1	TRBJ1-3	CASSLDGGSGNTIYF	TGCGCCAGCAGCTTGGACGGAGGCTCTGGAAACACCATATATTTT
few	-	TRBV7-2	TRBJ1-1	CASSLAGLEAFF	TGTGCCAGCAGCTTGGCGGGACTAGAAGCTTTCTTT
-	TRBD1	TRBV10-3	TRBJ1-1	CAIRNRTGGANTEAFF	TGTGCCATCAGAAATAGGACAGGGGGGGCGAACACTGAAGCTTTCTTT
-	-	TRBV19	TRBJ2-7	CATKSETDYEQYF	TGTGCCACGAAGTCCGAAACAGACTACGAGCAGTACTTC
-	TRBD2	TRBV7-8	TRBJ2-7	CASSDIAGRYEQYF	TGTGCCAGCAGCGACATAGCGGGGCGATACGAGCAGTACTTC
few	-	TRBV10-3	TRBJ2-3	CATQGLGSTDTQYF	TGTGCCACACAGGGCTTAGGAAGCACAGATACGCAGTATTTT
few	-	TRBV10-3	TRBJ2-5	CAISDPGGGVETQYF	TGTGCCATCAGTGACCCGGGTGGCGGGGTAGAGACCCAGTACTTC
-	TRBD1	TRBV4-1	TRBJ2-7	CASSQRDRGIYEQYF	TGCGCCAGCAGCCAGAGGGACAGGGGAATCTACGAGCAGTACTTC
-	TRBD1	TRBV6-6	TRBJ2-3	CASSYARQGTDTQYF	TGTGCCAGCAGTTACGCCCGACAGGGTACAGATACGCAGTATTTT
once	-	TRBV11-2	TRBJ2-1	CASSLGHASSYNEQFF	TGTGCCAGCAGCTTAGGGCACGCAAGCTCCTACAATGAGCAGTTCTTC
-	TRBD1	TRBV18	TRBJ1-1	CASSGTGGALSEAFF	TGTGCCAGCTCCGGGACAGGGGGCGCTTTATCTGAAGCTTTCTTT
-	-	TRBV11-2	TRBJ2-1	CASSLYGRGSHLDEQFF	TGTGCCAGCAGCCTCTATGGAAGGGGGAGTCATCTTGATGAGCAGTTCTTC
-	TRBD1	TRBV6-5	TRBJ1-6	CASSSSTGYNSPLHF	TGTGCCAGCAGTTCCTCGACAGGGTACAATTCACCCCTCCACTTT
-	TRBD2	TRBV6-6	TRBJ2-7	CASSYRASGTYEQYF	TGTGCCAGCAGTTATAGGGCTAGCGGAACCTACGAGCAGTACTTC
-	-	TRBV5-1	TRBJ1-3	CASSLSGNTIYF	TGCGCCAGCAGCTTGTCAGGAAACACCATATATTTT
-	-	TRBV10-3	TRBJ1-2	CAISESGGGDGYTF	TGTGCCATCAGTGAGTCGGGAGGGGGAGACGGCTACACCTTC
few	-	TRBV14	TRBJ2-6	CASSQDSSGANVLTF	TGTGCCAGCAGCCAAGACAGCTCTGGGGCCAACGTCCTGACTTTC
-	-	TRBV5-8	TRBJ2-7	CASSQTDTYEQYF	TGTGCCAGCAGCCAAACGGACACCTACGAGCAGTACTTC
few	TRBD2	TRBV11-1	TRBJ2-5	CASSLGRLGDYITGETQYF	TGTGCCAGCAGCTTAGGGAGGTTGGGGGACTACATTACCGGGGAGACCCAGTACTTC
-	-	TRBV7-9	TRBJ2-1	CASGLNKIYNEQFF	TGTGCCAGCGGACTCAATAAAATCTACAATGAGCAGTTCTTC
-	TRBD1	TRBV18	TRBJ2-7	CASSPPNRGDEQYF	TGTGCCAGCTCACCACCGAACAGGGGTGACGAGCAGTACTTC